These 25 T cell receptor beta chains came from one sample sequenced in a study of T cells in Graves' hyperthyroidism and ophthalmopathy. Amplification yielded TCR beta CDR3 regions, with RNA transcripts as the source. An initial round of RT-PCR targeting the TCR CDR3 relied on the HTBI primer set. A single record per CDR3 protein comes from TCRdb applying MiXCR to the multiplex PCR reads. The table shows under 130,000 distinct CDR3 sequences, with roughly 47% occurring only once. The sequenced sample was blood. The receptors stem from a man aged 40-50 years with Graves' hyperthyroidism.

The rearrangement joins TRBV2 to TRBJ2-3; D unresolved. Germline loops: CDR1 SNHLY, CDR2 FYNNEI. V was pared by 1 base and J by 6 bases, with 5 bases between. This CDR3 is 12 amino acids long. The DNA for the CDR3 is TGTGCCAGCAGTGAAGGGGCCGATACGCAGTATTTT. Translation: CASSEGADTQYF.

Comments on this clonotype: Since a much larger clone is just one base distant, this may be a read error. The chain recombines TRBV7-8 with TRBJ2-1; a weak D match, TRBD2 (6 bases). The CDR3 is made up of 15 amino acids. V lost 3 bases, J lost 6 bases, and 15 bases lay in between. The V gene's germline CDR1 is SGHVS and CDR2 FQNEAQ. As DNA, the CDR3 is TGTGCCAGCAGCTTGGCAGGGCGGGGAAGCAATGAGCAGTTCTTC. It yields the protein CASSLAGRGSNEQFF.

This clonotype was seen ten or more times. The chain has TRBV7-2 and TRBJ1-2, with 11 positions matching TRBD1. J gave up 4 bases and V 6 bases, and 7 bases lay outside the gene matches. Germline-derived CDR1 and CDR2 are SGHTA and FQGNSA. The CDR3 covers 15 residues. The CDR3 region has the DNA TGTGCCAGCAGTTTTGTTGGACAGGGGGCCTATGGCTACACCTTC. Amino acid sequence: CASSFVGQGAYGYTF. The complete variable domain, with remaining parts taken from reference TRBV7-2 and TRBJ1-2, reads GAGVSQSPSNKVTEKGKDVELRCDPISGHTALYWYRQSLGQGLEFLIYFQGNSAPDKSGLPSDRFSAERTGGSVSTLTIQRTQQEDSAVYLCASSFVGQGAYGYTFGSGTRLTVV.

This clonotype has at least ten counts. The chain uses TRBV19 and TRBJ1-2; D gene ambiguous. V shed 6 bases and J shed 7 bases, with 12 bases lying between them. Germline CDR1 LNHDA, CDR2 SQIVND (reference sequence). This CDR3 spans 12 amino acids. The CDR3 spells CASREGFVGYTF. The CDR3 nucleotides read TGTGCCAGTAGGGAGGGTTTCGTTGGCTACACCTTC.

Concerning this clonotype itself: This CDR3 fails to terminate in the conserved phenylalanine or tryptophan, so it likely reflects a read error. This chain joins TRBV7-9 and TRBJ1-3; 7 nucleotides align to TRBD1. V lost 5 bases and J lost 6; bases outside the gene matches: 7. Germline CDR1 and CDR2: SEHNR and FQNEAQ (reference sequence). This CDR3 region has 14 residues. CDR3 in amino acids: CASSADRVVNTIYL. The CDR3 coding sequence is TGTGCCAGCAGCGCAGACAGGGTTGTAAACACCATATATCTT.

Details on this clonotype: This could be a read error, since a much larger clone is one nucleotide away. The CDR3 nucleotides are TGTGCCAGCAGCTCCTGGACTAGCGGGGGTAGCACAGATACGCGGTATTTT. It specifies CASSSWTSGGSTDTRYF. The chain combines TRBV13 with TRBJ2-3, with 13 bases that match TRBD2. The CDR3 extends over 17 amino acids. The germline gives CDR1 PRHDT, CDR2 FYEKMQ (reference sequence).

This clonotype was seen many times. This chain uses TRBV24-1 with TRBJ2-1; TRBD1 is a possible D gene (6 bases). Per germline, CDR1 KGHDR and CDR2 SFDVKD. This CDR3 spans 13 amino acids. Trimming left V 3 bases short and J 6 bases short, with 8 bases between. The CDR3 region is CATSDQGFNEQFF. For the CDR3, the DNA is TGTGCCACCAGTGATCAGGGGTTCAATGAGCAGTTCTTC.

The chain couples TRBV29-1 to TRBJ1-5; D is uncertain. Deletions cut 8 bases from V and 4 bases from J, with 6 bases between. CDR1 and CDR2 from the germline V gene are SQVTM and ANQGSEA. The CDR3 is 10 amino acids. CDR3 protein: CSFGNQPQHF. The CDR3 region has the DNA TGCAGCTTTGGGAATCAGCCCCAGCATTTT.

Points on this clonotype: A much larger clone differs from this one at a single base, so this may be a read error. The gene calls are TRBV3-1 and TRBJ1-4; 7 nucleotides agree with TRBD1. V lost 8 bases to trimming and J lost 8 bases; unmatched junction nucleotides: 11. The CDR3 has 14 amino acids. Per the germline V gene, CDR1 is LGHDT and CDR2 is YNNKEL (reference sequence). CDR3 protein: CASGRDRAREKLFF. The CDR3 DNA reads TGTGCCAGCGGCCGAGACAGGGCTAGGGAAAAACTGTTTTTT.

The chain has TRBV11-2 and TRBJ2-7, with 7 bases matching TRBD1. J lost 7 bases, V lost 3 bases, and 9 bases had no gene match. Germline assignment: CDR1 SGHAT and CDR2 FQNNGV. This CDR3 contains 14 residues. The CDR3 DNA reads as TGTGCCAGCAGCTTCAACAGGGGACGGGGAGAGCAGTACTTC. As protein: CASSFNRGRGEQYF.

This clonotype has ten or more counts. This chain connects TRBV2 to TRBJ2-5; TRBD1 or TRBD2 may be the D gene (6 bases each). Trimming left V 2 bases short and J 5 bases short, with 18 bases between. The CDR3 spans 16 residues. CDR1 SNHLY and CDR2 FYNNEI come from the germline V gene. CDR3 loop: CASSEPLLGGEETQYF. The CDR3 DNA reads TGTGCCAGCAGTGAACCCCTATTGGGGGGCGAGGAGACCCAGTACTTC.

This sequence joins TRBV24-1 and TRBJ1-3; possibly TRBD1 for D (5 bases). Trimming took 4 bases from V and 2 from J, leaving 17 bases between them. Germline V gene data show CDR1 as KGHDR and CDR2 as SFDVKD. This CDR3 has 17 residues. The CDR3 region is CATSDPGLTSPGNTIYF. CDR3 sequence (DNA): TGTGCCACCAGTGACCCGGGGCTGACCTCCCCTGGAAACACCATATATTTT.

The V gene is TRBV29-1, the J gene TRBJ2-3; 12 bases are a match to TRBD1. Trimming at V came to 4 bases and at J to 4 bases, leaving 3 bases not matched to a gene. Germline values: CDR1 SQVTM, CDR2 ANQGSEA. CDR3 size: 14 residues. CDR3 sequence: CSVGDRGQADTQYF. Written as DNA, the CDR3 is TGCAGCGTTGGGGACAGGGGGCAGGCAGATACGCAGTATTTT.

In its sample, this clonotype was seen once. The junction does not match germline at one end; this may be a read error. The chain recombines TRBV20-1 with TRBJ1-3; the match to TRBD1 covers 7 bases. Germline CDR1 reads DFQATT; CDR2 reads SNEGSKA (reference sequence). This CDR3 has 13 residues. In DNA, the CDR3 is TGCAATGCAGGGGGGGGCACTGGGAACACCATATATTTT. Translation: CNAGGGTGNTIYF.

The genes are TRBV4-1 and TRBJ2-3, with D perhaps matching TRBD2 (7 bases). The ends were cut back, 1 base at V and 2 bases at J, with 13 bases in the middle. The CDR3 extends over 16 amino acids. Germline V gene sequence: CDR1 MGHRA, CDR2 YSYEKL. CDR3 nucleotide sequence: TGCGCCAGCAGCCAAGCAGTGGGGGGGCCCACAGATACGCAGTATTTT. This encodes CASSQAVGGPTDTQYF.

This clonotype was recorded many times. The chain carries TRBV10-1 and TRBJ1-1; 9 nucleotides agree with TRBD1. V lost 10 bases to trimming and J lost 4 bases; unmatched junction nucleotides: 22. Germline V CDR1 and CDR2: WNHNN, SYGVQD (reference sequence). CDR3 length: 18 amino acids. The chain's CDR3 is CATRRPKGIQGATTEAFF. CDR3 coding DNA: TGCGCCACCCGAAGGCCGAAGGGAATACAGGGGGCGACCACTGAAGCTTTCTTT.

This clonotype was counted a few times. The J gene is TRBJ1-1, the V gene TRBV6-1; weak D call: TRBD1 (6 bases). This CDR3 comprises 12 residues. The germline gives CDR1 MNHNS, CDR2 SASEGT. V lost 5 bases and J lost 7, with 11 bases in between. The CDR3 sequence is CASSRGTSEAFF. CDR3 DNA: TGTGCCAGCAGTCGCGGGACAAGTGAAGCTTTCTTT.

The count of this clonotype is one. Its ends do not fully match the called genes, so a read error is possible. The J gene is TRBJ2-2, the V gene TRBV6-5, with no clear D. Germline V gene data show CDR1 as MNHEY and CDR2 as SVGAGI. The CDR3 loop spans 11 amino acids. The CDR3 DNA sequence: TGTGCCAGCAGAAACATCGGGGAGCTGTTTTTT. Amino acid sequence: CASRNIGELFF.

The chain carries TRBV27 and TRBJ2-1; 8 bases are a match to TRBD2. The germline V gene has CDR1 MNHEY and CDR2 SMNVEV (reference sequence). The CDR3 covers 16 residues. Germline trimming cut 6 bases from V and 1 base from J; bases unmatched to any gene: 8. This CDR3 reads CASSRSSGSSYNEQFF. In DNA form, the CDR3 reads TGTGCCAGCAGCCGATCCAGCGGGAGTTCCTACAATGAGCAGTTCTTC.

This clonotype occurred many times. The chain uses TRBV6-2 or TRBV6-3 and TRBJ2-7, with TRBD2 matching 9 bases. CDR1 is MNHEY, CDR2 SVGEGT, per germline. V lost 6 bases to trimming and J lost 4 bases; unmatched junction nucleotides: 7. The CDR3 is 14 amino acids. CDR3 in DNA: TGTGCCAGCAGCTATAGCGGGAGCGGATACGAGCAGTACTTC. This encodes CASSYSGSGYEQYF.

V and J are TRBV2 and TRBJ1-6; a possible D gene is TRBD1 (5 bases). This CDR3 is 15 amino acids long. CDR1 is SNHLY and CDR2 is FYNNEI in the germline V gene. V lost 4 bases and J lost 7, with 14 bases in between. The CDR3 sequence: CASSVSSGGNSPLHF. CDR3 nucleotides: TGTGCCAGCAGTGTATCTAGCGGGGGGAATTCACCCCTCCACTTT.

The chain has TRBV7-2 and TRBJ2-1; 8 positions agree with TRBD1. The CDR3 has 14 amino acids. V trimming: 1 base; J trimming: 5 bases; junction bases outside the gene matches: 1. Per the germline V gene, CDR1 is SGHTA and CDR2 is FQGNSA. The CDR3 is CASSLDRGDNEQFF. DNA for the CDR3: TGTGCCAGCAGCTTAGACAGGGGGGACAATGAGCAGTTCTTC.

About this clonotype: A much larger clonotype is one base distant, so this may be a read error. The genes are TRBV2 and TRBJ2-3; TRBD1 aligns across 9 bases. This CDR3 region has 14 residues. The V gene's germline CDR1 is SNHLY and CDR2 FYNNEI. The CDR3 DNA reads TGTGCCAGCAGCCGGGACAGGGTAACAGGTACGCAGTATTTT. This encodes CASSRDRVTGTQYF.

The chain has TRBV15 and TRBJ2-6, with no clear D. The V gene lost 3 bases and the J gene lost 4 bases, with 13 bases spanning the gap. Looked up from germline, CDR1 is LNHNV and CDR2 is YYDKDF (reference sequence). The CDR3 is 16 amino acids. The CDR3 DNA reads TGTGCCACCAGCAGTTTGCAAGGGCCAGGGGCCAACGTCCTGACTTTC. Amino acids: CATSSLQGPGANVLTF.

This clonotype was found many times. V and J are TRBV19 and TRBJ1-5, with D perhaps matching TRBD1 (6 bases). The germline gives CDR1 LNHDA, CDR2 SQIVND (reference sequence). The CDR3 covers 19 residues. V dropped 2 bases and J dropped 5 bases, with 25 bases sitting between them. CDR3 sequence (DNA): TGTGCCAGTAGTATAAGGGGACAAGGGACCCAAGGGCGAGATCAGCCCCAGCATTTT. Amino acid sequence: CASSIRGQGTQGRDQPQHF.